This T cell receptor (beta chain) was obtained from a study of regulatory T cells in long-lasting Graves disease. This clonotype came up a few times. According to the study, TCR beta libraries were built with iRepertoire HTBI primers and CDR3-region Arm-PCR. Using its own MiXCR run on the multiplex PCR reads, TCRdb lists one record per CDR3 protein. Of 360,000 or so distinct CDR3 sequences in the sample, 12% were seen once. CDR3 length equals 13 residues. CDR1 SGHNT and CDR2 YYREEE come from the germline V gene (reference sequence). V was cut by 2 bases and J by 4 bases, with 9 bases left in between. The time point was: newly diagnosed GD, antithyroid drugs for less than 3 months. PBMC-extracted RNA yielded the TCR library. The patients were enrolled through endocrinology in Xi'an, China. These data are also associated with another study on T cells in Graves' hyperthyroidism and ophthalmopathy. That work contributes: HTBI primers were used for first-round RT-PCR of the TCR CDR3. In the analysis, a 13 V-J model separated ophthalmopathy from stable hyperthyroidism. Prediction of ophthalmopathy progression came a median roughly 7.1 months pre-onset.

The sequencing used peripheral blood mononuclear cells (PBMCs), collected at new diagnosis, from a patient treated with antithyroid drugs. The sequence derives from a woman under 30 with Graves disease. This chain connects TRBV5-4 to TRBJ2-5, with TRBD2 as a possible D gene (5 bases). This CDR3 is CASSLSSGETQYF. The CDR3 nucleotides read TGTGCCAGCAGCTTAAGCAGCGGAGAGACCCAGTACTTC.